The present T cell receptor beta chain was sequenced within a study of T-cell memory formation after mild COVID-19. Overall study context: Largely, TCR clusters stayed within a single donor.

Points from the study as a whole: Largely, contracting CD4+ clones fell within CM and EM, and contracting CD8+ clones within EMRA. Contracting clones from day 15 to 85 showed balanced CD4/CD8; later expanders favored CD4+. Memory from before infection featured some responding clones, which suggests cross-reactive memory joined.

MiXCR, run by TCRdb on the 5' RACE reads, gives a single entry per CDR3 protein. The data hold fewer than 450,000 distinct CDR3 sequences, with about 21% observed a single time. This clonotype was detected a few times. Its antigen is still unknown. Germline loops: CDR1 ENHRY, CDR2 SYGVKD. This CDR3 has 11 residues. V lost 8 bases, J lost 3 bases, and 8 bases lay in between. Material: PBMCs or a T cell subset sorted from them (not recorded which). This receptor was taken from an adult woman who had mild COVID-19 (a few samples of this study predate the infection). Cell type and time point are not known. The rearrangement links TRBV10-3 to TRBJ2-7; D gene unclear. CDR3 coding DNA: TGTGCCATCGGAGAGAACTACGAGCAGTACTTC. Its protein is CAIGENYEQYF.